This T cell receptor (beta chain) was obtained from a study of identical twins (dated by TCRdb to 2016 to 2017). Some background on the complete study: To test whether fetal clonotypes persist, this study deep-sequenced TCR alpha and beta repertoires from monozygotic twins, from unrelated adults of various ages, and from cord blood. To rule out contamination, replicate twin experiments were performed at different times with different library preparation protocols.

A remark on this clonotype: What this receptor recognizes is not known. No quality values exist for individual bases; no much larger clone is one base distant.

The method was 5' RACE. The reads were generated on an Illumina HiSeq 2000. A universal primer binding site was added through template switching, and the final cDNA carried a unique molecular identifier so that TCR cDNA molecules could be counted accurately. Specific primers in the conserved constant-segment region were used to synthesize first-strand cDNA for the TCR alpha and beta chains. To control for contamination, every cDNA library carried two barcodes: a SMART-Mk sample barcode plus Illumina barcodes. TruSeq adapter sequences along with Illumina sample barcodes were introduced in two successive PCR steps. The Illumina HiSeq platform was used with custom primers to sequence TCR alpha and beta cDNA libraries. In the paper's pipeline: Unique molecular identifiers were extracted from raw reads with MiGEC, and CDR3 positions were determined with MiXCR. For each individual, recombination models were inferred using an EM algorithm with the repgenHMM and IGoR tools. Shared clonotypes were analyzed with the tcR package in R, and sharing was normalized by the product of cloneset sizes. To study raw recombination free of thymic and clonal selection effects, out-of-frame nonproductive sequences were analyzed. Clones were called with MiXCR by TCRdb after fastp trimmed the public reads at Q25, and only in-frame beta chains were retained. Rows are unified per CDR3 protein, each entry keeping the most common DNA and genes. None of the V and J calls come from the authors' own analysis; TCRdb made them. The sample table contains around 100,000 distinct CDR3 sequences; only one count was recorded for under 6.5% of them. Together, the top ten hold approximately 12% of the sample.

CDR1 is given as SGHNT and CDR2 as YENEEA, both from the germline V gene. Trimming removed 7 bases from V and 2 bases from J, leaving 17 bases between the germline ends. The cysteine opens and the phenylalanine closes a CDR3 of 15 amino acids. The sequence is cut down to CDR3 DNA, 45 bases in frame from base 1. The paper's findings and limits, for the study overall: Out-of-frame TCR alpha sequences shared between twins showed an excess of low generation-probability sequences compared with coincidental sharing between unrelated individuals. Because the same donors could not be followed over many years, the conclusions relied on cross-sectional statistical analysis. In beta out-of-frame sequences, excess twin sharing was weaker, because having fewer shared sequences lowered the signal-to-noise ratio. Zero-insertion analyses could be partly confounded by invariant T cells such as MAIT and iNKT, though diverse VJ usage argued against such confounding for most clonotypes. In monozygotic twins, out-of-frame TCR alpha sharing was systematically underestimated by recombination models, although the models agreed with sharing between unrelated individuals. Abundant cord blood beta clonotypes had fewer insertions, young adult naive repertoires showed a similar but weaker trend, and memory repertoires showed no such trend.

Every donor in the study was a healthy Caucasian. Miltenyi CD45RO+ enrichment and human naive T-cell isolation kits were used to isolate memory (CD45RO+) and naive T cells from PBMC. The sequence was obtained from a woman in her 50s in good health. Rearrangement joined TRBV11-3 to TRBJ2-5; the D gene assignment is ambiguous. Material: memory T cells sorted from blood. Explained via the paper, the cell subset or site label denotes: CD45RO+ enriched T cells. The sequenced DNA: TGTGCCAGCACCCCTTGGCAGGCAGATCAAGAGACCCAGTACTTC. It encodes CASTPWQADQETQYF.